The TCR beta chain described here comes from a study of Graves' ophthalmopathy and Graves' hyperthyroidism. Study-wide points: Most clonotypes expanded in thyroid above 0.001 frequency were present in blood too.

This clonotype came up many times. Its antigen is undetermined. The authors amplified TCR beta CDR3 regions from RNA transcripts. In the first round, RT-PCR was carried out with HTBI primers, and a multiplex PCR formed the second round. TCRdb independently ran MiXCR on the multiplex PCR reads; one entry per CDR3 protein. The table has about 500,000 distinct CDR3 sequences, over 13% seen once. CDR3 length: 15 residues. CDR1 and CDR2 (germline): GTSNPN, SVGIG (reference sequence). V lost 3 bases to trimming and J lost 4 bases; unmatched junction nucleotides: 7. This clonotype originated in a woman under 40 with Graves' ophthalmopathy. Material for sequencing was blood. The gene calls are TRBV30 and TRBJ2-2, with TRBD1 matching over 8 bases. The CDR3 coding sequence is TGTGCCTGGAGGAACCAGGGGGCGAGCACCGGGGAGCTGTTTTTT. This translates into CAWRNQGASTGELFF.